These T cell receptor beta chains were read from a single sample in a study of early T cells in non-severe SARS-CoV-2 infection. TCRdb ran MiXCR on the 5' RACE reads and lists one entry per CDR3 protein. The data contain 30,000 to 35,000 distinct CDR3 sequences, less than 8.5% of them singletons. The sample was whole blood, taken at baseline. These receptors all come from an adult who was a healthcare worker with PCR-confirmed SARS-CoV-2 infection or an uninfected control (not recorded which). The CDR3 runs from the conserved cysteine through the conserved F or W. A D gene is named only where the DNA matches it firmly. A row's size may be missing; if present it is once, few, many or a size class.

CDR3 DNA: TGTGCCAGCAGCCCAATAACCGGGACATCCCACGAGCAGTACTTC
CDR3 protein: CASSPITGTSHEQYF
J gene: TRBJ2-7
V gene: TRBV21-1
clone size: few
D gene: .

CDR3 DNA: TGTGCCAGCAGCTCGCAATACAATGAGCAGTTCTTC
CDR3 protein: CASSSQYNEQFF
J gene: TRBJ2-1
V gene: TRBV5-5
clone size: .
D gene: .

CDR3 DNA: TGCGCCAGCCGAGGCCAGAAACTCTACGAGCAGTACTTC
CDR3 protein: CASRGQKLYEQYF
J gene: TRBJ2-7
V gene: TRBV10-2
clone size: .
D gene: .

CDR3 DNA: TGTGCCAGCAGCCGCACAGGTGCAACTAATGAAAAACTGTTTTTT
CDR3 protein: CASSRTGATNEKLFF
J gene: TRBJ1-4
V gene: TRBV7-9
clone size: few
D gene: .

CDR3 DNA: TGTGCCAGCAGCTTAGAAAACACTGAAGCTTTCTTT
CDR3 protein: CASSLENTEAFF
J gene: TRBJ1-1
V gene: TRBV11-3
clone size: many
D gene: .

CDR3 DNA: TGTGCCAGCAGTCAGATTCGACTAGCGGGAGTTACGGGTAACACCGGGGAGCTGTTTTTT
CDR3 protein: CASSQIRLAGVTGNTGELFF
J gene: TRBJ2-2
V gene: TRBV6-5
clone size: many
D gene: TRBD2

CDR3 DNA: TGTGCCAGCAGCCAGCTCGGGAGTCAAGAGACCCAGTACTTC
CDR3 protein: CASSQLGSQETQYF
J gene: TRBJ2-5
V gene: TRBV14
clone size: few
D gene: .

CDR3 DNA: TGCAGCGTTCTTCCCCGACAGTCCACTGAAGCTTTCTTT
CDR3 protein: CSVLPRQSTEAFF
J gene: TRBJ1-1
V gene: TRBV29-1
clone size: .
D gene: .

CDR3 DNA: TGTGCCAGCAGCTTGGCTAGCATCTATGAGCAGTTCTTC
CDR3 protein: CASSLASIYEQFF
J gene: TRBJ2-1
V gene: TRBV5-6
clone size: .
D gene: .

CDR3 DNA: TGTGCCAGCAGCTTAGTAGCGGGGGCGGGTGAGCAGTTCTTC
CDR3 protein: CASSLVAGAGEQFF
J gene: TRBJ2-1
V gene: TRBV7-9
clone size: many
D gene: TRBD2

CDR3 DNA: TGTGCCGTAGGGCGGCCGGGTAGGAACACTGAAGCTTTCTTT
CDR3 protein: CAVGRPGRNTEAFF
J gene: TRBJ1-1
V gene: TRBV7-9
clone size: .
D gene: .